The 5 T cell receptor beta chains below all came from one sample that was sequenced in a study of blood T cell repertoires in COVID-19. This table comes from immunoSEQ multiplex PCR, and its TCRdb copy is limited to in-frame clones, with some not included. The table includes 250,000 to 300,000 clones, roughly nine tenths detected once. Sequenced input: peripheral blood. The receptors here all came from a man aged 18 to 30 with active or convalescent COVID-19.

The genes are TRBV2 and TRBJ2-2; 8 nucleotides agree with TRBD2. CDR3 length: 16 residues. Germline loops: CDR1 SNHLY, CDR2 FYNNEI. Trimming cost V 6 bases and J 1 base; bases outside gene matches: 7. DNA for the CDR3: TGTGCCAGCAGCTACTCTCGGGGGGGGAACACCGGGGAGCTGTTTTTT. Protein sequence: CASSYSRGGNTGELFF.

V is TRBV20-1 and J is TRBJ2-7; 7 bases map to TRBD1. The CDR3 runs to 13 residues. J lost 6 bases, V lost 3 bases, and 8 bases had no gene match. Germline CDR1 DFQATT, CDR2 SNEGSKA (reference sequence). The CDR3, as DNA: TGCAGTGCTAGTAAAGGGACAGAATTCGAGCAGTACTTC. As protein: CSASKGTEFEQYF.

The CDR3 DNA is TGTGCCAGCAGTTTCCAGATTAATAGCAATCAGCCCCAGCATTTT. Translated, it gives CASSFQINSNQPQHF. The chain combines TRBV27 with TRBJ1-5; D is unresolved. Germline V gene data show CDR1 as MNHEY and CDR2 as SMNVEV (reference sequence). The CDR3 covers 15 residues. V lost 3 bases to trimming and J lost 0 bases, with 9 bases between them.

CDR3 sequence reads: CASSSRGGSYGYTF. The CDR3 nucleotides read TGCGCCAGCAGCTCCAGGGGAGGGTCCTATGGCTACACCTTC. This rearrangement joins TRBV5-1 to TRBJ1-2; D may be TRBD1 (6 bases). The germline V gene encodes CDR1 SGHRS and CDR2 YFSETQ. CDR3 length equals 14 residues. The V gene lost 3 bases and the J gene lost 4 bases, with 13 bases spanning the gap. Combining the CDR3 with reference TRBV5-1 and TRBJ1-2 gives the whole variable domain KAGVTQTPRYLIKTRGQQVTLSCSPISGHRSVSWYQQTPGQGLQFLFEYFSETQRNKGNFPGRFSGRQFSNSRSEMNVSTLELGDSALYLCASSSRGGSYGYTFGSGTRLTVV.

CDR3 coding DNA: TGTGCCAGCAGTTCCCGGACAGGTAGCTCTGGAAACACCATATATTTT. As protein: CASSSRTGSSGNTIYF. V is TRBV2 and J is TRBJ1-3; 7 nucleotides line up with TRBD1. CDR1 SNHLY and CDR2 FYNNEI come from the germline V gene. CDR3 size: 16 residues. V was clipped by 5 bases and J by 0 bases; unmatched bases: 7. The complete variable domain, with remaining parts taken from reference TRBV2 and TRBJ1-3, reads EPEVTQTPSHQVTQMGQEVILRCVPISNHLYFYWYRQILGQKVEFLVSFYNNEISEKSEIFDDQFSVERPDGSNFTLKIRSTKLEDSAMYFCASSSRTGSSGNTIYFGEGSWLTVV.